This TCR beta chain was obtained from a study of T-cell reconstitution after alpha-beta-depleted transplantation in children. This clonotype was counted many times. For TCRbeta, the library was prepared with unique molecular identifiers. TCRdb analysed the PCR reads with MiXCR anew, one entry per CDR3 protein. This sample carries around 100,000 distinct CDR3 sequences, 10% of them seen once, and the ten largest clones take about 34%. Germline V gene sequence: CDR1 MNHNS, CDR2 SASEGT. The CDR3 spans 13 residues. V lost 6 bases to trimming and J lost 8 bases; unmatched junction nucleotides: 7. The sequenced sample was PBMCs, obtained before TCRalphabeta/CD19-depleted stem cell transplant. The J gene is TRBJ2-1, the V gene TRBV6-1; 7 bases fit TRBD1. This TCR came from a boy younger than 10 with acute lymphoblastic leukemia, due to receive a stem cell transplant. CDR3 protein: CASSLDRVDEQFF. The CDR3 DNA is TGTGCCAGCAGCCTAGACAGGGTGGATGAGCAGTTCTTC.